A single sample gave rise to the 19 T cell receptor beta chains below, sequenced in a study of radiotherapy plus CTLA-4 blockade in lung cancer. Using immunoSEQ multiplex PCR, the repertoire was profiled, and TCRdb retains in-frame clones only, with some absent. The table includes roughly 110,000 clones, 85% detected once. This specimen was peripheral blood, taken from a patient treated with radiotherapy plus ipilimumab. These receptors were taken from a human donor with non-small cell lung cancer that progressed on radiotherapy plus ipilimumab. Some clones in this sample may be carry-over from other donors' samples.

This clone occurred once. This chain links TRBV11-1 with TRBJ2-3, with 7 nucleotides matching TRBD2. V shed 2 bases, J shed 6 bases, and the junction held 5 bases outside the gene matches. Germline CDR1 SGHAT, CDR2 FQDESV (reference sequence). The length of the CDR3 is 14 residues. For the CDR3, the DNA is TGTGCCAGCAGCTTAAACCGGGAGGTGGATACGCAGTATTTT. Translation gives CASSLNREVDTQYF.

This chain joins TRBV10-3 and TRBJ1-5, with a possible D match to TRBD1 (6 bases). CDR1 is ENHRY, CDR2 SYGVKD, per germline. CDR3 size: 14 residues. V dropped 3 bases and J dropped 11 bases, with 17 bases sitting between them. For the CDR3, the DNA is TGTGCCATCAGTGACATAGGGGGGACACGATCCCAGCATTTT. Its translation: CAISDIGGTRSQHF.

Details on this clone: The same CDR3 is also encoded by other DNA sequences in this sample. The chain links TRBV27 to TRBJ2-6, with 10 bases aligning to TRBD1. V shed 6 bases and J 3 bases; nucleotides not matched to a gene: 5. Germline V gene lookup returns CDR1 MNHEY and CDR2 SMNVEV (reference sequence). The CDR3 runs to 16 residues. In DNA form, the CDR3 reads TGTGCCAGCAGCCGACAGGGGGCAGGTGGGGCCAACGTCCTGACTTTC. Translating it yields CASSRQGAGGANVLTF.

The rearrangement uses TRBV20-1 and TRBJ1-3, with D unresolved. This CDR3 spans 11 amino acids. Germline-derived CDR1 and CDR2 are DFQATT and SNEGSKA (reference sequence). V lost 5 bases and J 8 bases, leaving 10 bases between the germline ends. CDR3 nucleotides: TGCAGTGCTGCAAAATCCGACACCATATATTTT. Translating gives CSAAKSDTIYF.

A word on this clone: Other DNA variants within this sample encode the same CDR3. V usage is TRBV5-6 and J usage is TRBJ2-1; 7 positions agree with TRBD1. Germline V lookup: CDR1 SGHDT, CDR2 YYEEEE. CDR3 length equals 16 residues. J lost 4 bases, V lost 2 bases, and 9 bases had no gene match. The CDR3 DNA reads as TGTGCCAGCAGCTTAACAGGGGCAAACACATACAATGAGCAGTTCTTC. Translated, it gives CASSLTGANTYNEQFF.

This clone was recorded only once. The rearrangement uses TRBV4-3 and TRBJ1-4, with D unclear. The V gene's germline CDR1 is LGHNA and CDR2 YSLEER. V lost 4 bases and J lost 6, with 9 bases in between. The CDR3 is made up of 13 amino acids. The CDR3 protein is CASSPPGDEKLFF. CDR3 nucleotide sequence: TGCGCCAGCAGCCCGCCTGGAGATGAAAAACTGTTTTTT.

The V gene is TRBV5-6, the J gene TRBJ1-3; tentatively, D is TRBD1 (5 bases). The CDR3 has 16 residues. CDR1 is SGHDT, CDR2 YYEEEE, per germline. Deletions cut 2 bases from V and 4 bases from J, with 16 bases between. In DNA form, the CDR3 reads TGTGCCAGCAGCTTTGGCCGGGGCTTGGTCGGAAACACCATATATTTT. Amino acid sequence: CASSFGRGLVGNTIYF.

V usage is TRBV4-2 and J usage is TRBJ2-1; D is unresolved. Germline-derived CDR1 and CDR2 are LGHNA and YNFKEQ. V lost 0 bases, J lost 5 bases, and 5 bases lay in between. The CDR3 is 13 amino acids. CDR3 bases: TGTGCCAGCAGCCAAGAAGGGCACAATGAGCAGTTCTTC. Translated, it gives CASSQEGHNEQFF.

The chain uses TRBV10-1 and TRBJ2-5; a possible D gene is TRBD1 (6 bases). CDR3 length: 17 amino acids. With 6 bases removed from V and 4 bases from J, the gap between germline ends came to 24 bases. Germline values: CDR1 WNHNN, CDR2 SYGVQD (reference sequence). This CDR3 reads CASRGALGRVVAETQYF. CDR3 nucleotide sequence: TGCGCCAGCAGGGGGGCGTTGGGCAGGGTCGTGGCAGAGACCCAGTACTTC.

CDR3 coding DNA: TGTGCCAGCAGCCCCTGGGGCGAGGGGGGACAAGAGACCCAGTACTTC. It encodes CASSPWGEGGQETQYF. The V gene is TRBV13, the J gene TRBJ2-5; TRBD1 or TRBD2 may be the D gene (6 bases each). Trimming removed 5 bases at V and 2 bases at J, with 18 bases between. The CDR3 runs 16 residues. The germline V gene encodes CDR1 PRHDT and CDR2 FYEKMQ (reference sequence). Full variable domain (rest looked up from reference TRBV13 and TRBJ2-5): AAGVIQSPRHLIKEKRETATLKCYPIPRHDTVYWYQQGPGQDPQFLISFYEKMQSDKGSIPDRFSAQQFSDYHSELNMSSLELGDSALYFCASSPWGEGGQETQYFGPGTRLLVL.

This chain connects TRBV7-6 to TRBJ2-1; D may match TRBD1 or TRBD2 (7 bases each). V gave up 5 bases and J gave up 6 bases, with 26 bases separating them. CDR3 length equals 18 residues. CDR1 and CDR2 from the germline V gene are SGHVS and FNYEAQ. The CDR3 sequence: CASSPEGVDREGVNEQFF. The CDR3 nucleotides are TGTGCCAGCAGCCCGGAAGGGGTCGACAGGGAGGGGGTCAATGAGCAGTTCTTC.

This chain links TRBV4-1 with TRBJ2-7; 7 nucleotides match TRBD1. This CDR3 comprises 15 residues. Per germline, CDR1 MGHRA and CDR2 YSYEKL. Trimming at V came to 2 bases and at J to 6 bases, leaving 10 bases not matched to a gene. DNA for the CDR3: TGCGCCAGCAGCCAACTCGTCCAGGGGGACGGCGAGCAGTACTTC. Translating it yields CASSQLVQGDGEQYF.

The chain combines TRBV27 with TRBJ1-2, with a tentative D call TRBD1 (5 bases). The CDR3 covers 17 residues. Germline CDR1 MNHEY, CDR2 SMNVEV (reference sequence). V lost 6 bases, J lost 0 bases, and 20 bases lay in between. This chain's CDR3 is CASSLRGGTRSNYGYTF. The DNA for the CDR3 is TGTGCCAGCAGCCTAAGAGGCGGGACCCGATCTAACTATGGCTACACCTTC.

V gene TRBV28 combines with J gene TRBJ2-5; D is undetermined. V dropped 2 bases and J dropped 4 bases, with 5 bases sitting between them. From germline, CDR1 is MDHEN and CDR2 SYDVKM. This CDR3 contains 12 residues. The CDR3 DNA follows: TGTGCCAGCAGTTTAACAGTAGAGACCCAGTACTTC. Amino acids: CASSLTVETQYF.

V gene TRBV2 combines with J gene TRBJ2-1; weak D call: TRBD2 (6 bases). Looked up from germline, CDR1 is SNHLY and CDR2 is FYNNEI. V was clipped by 8 bases and J by 3 bases, with 17 bases between them. CDR3 size: 15 residues. In DNA, the CDR3 is TGTGCCAGCTACCCTTACGCGGGGATCTACAATGAGCAGTTCTTC. It is translated as CASYPYAGIYNEQFF.

The rearrangement links TRBV18 to TRBJ2-4; D is unclear. The length of the CDR3 is 15 residues. The germline V gene has CDR1 KGHSH and CDR2 LQKENI. V gave up 0 bases and J gave up 1 base, with 7 bases separating them. This chain's CDR3 is CASSPPAPAKNIQYF. CDR3 nucleotide sequence: TGTGCCAGCTCACCACCTGCACCTGCCAAAAACATTCAGTACTTC.

The rearrangement links TRBV5-1 to TRBJ2-2, with 8 bases identical to TRBD2. This CDR3 is 13 amino acids long. The germline V gene has CDR1 SGHRS and CDR2 YFSETQ. V gave up 4 bases and J gave up 6 bases; unmatched junction bases: 2. CDR3 nucleotides: TGCGCCAGCAGCCGGGAGGGGTCCGGGGAGCTGTTTTTT. Encoded protein: CASSREGSGELFF.

This clone was picked up one time. The CDR3 bases are TGTGCCAGTAAAACACAGGGCGTGCATCAGCCCCAGCATTTT. This gives the protein CASKTQGVHQPQHF. V is TRBV19 and J is TRBJ1-5; tentatively, D is TRBD1 (6 bases). Looked up from germline, CDR1 is LNHDA and CDR2 is SQIVND (reference sequence). The CDR3 length is 14 residues. Trimming left V 7 bases short and J 5 bases short, with 15 bases between.

V gene TRBV5-6 combines with J gene TRBJ2-5; possibly TRBD1 for D (5 bases). This CDR3 has 14 residues. The germline CDR1 and CDR2 sequences are SGHDT and YYEEEE. Trimming cost V 4 bases and J 1 base, with 11 bases left between them. In DNA, the CDR3 is TGTGCCAGCAGCCGACAGATACTCCAAGAGACCCAGTACTTC. It specifies CASSRQILQETQYF. The variable domain in full, completed from reference TRBV5-6 and TRBJ2-5, reads DAGVTQSPTHLIKTRGQQVTLRCSPKSGHDTVSWYQQALGQGPQFIFQYYEEEERQRGNFPDRFSGHQFPNYSSELNVNALLLGDSALYLCASSRQILQETQYFGPGTRLLVL.